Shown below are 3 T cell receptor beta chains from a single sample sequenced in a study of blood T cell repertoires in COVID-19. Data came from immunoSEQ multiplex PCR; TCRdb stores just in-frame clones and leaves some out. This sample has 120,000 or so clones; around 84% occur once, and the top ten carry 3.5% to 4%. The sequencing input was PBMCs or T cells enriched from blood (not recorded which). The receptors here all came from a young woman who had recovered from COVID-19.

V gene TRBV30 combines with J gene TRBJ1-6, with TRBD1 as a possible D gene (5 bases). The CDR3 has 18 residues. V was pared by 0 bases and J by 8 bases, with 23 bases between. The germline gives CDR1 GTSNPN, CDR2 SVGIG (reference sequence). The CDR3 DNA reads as TGTGCCTGGAGTGTCGGCCAGGGAGGAGGGTCCCATCATTCACCCCTCCACTTT. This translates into CAWSVGQGGGSHHSPLHF.

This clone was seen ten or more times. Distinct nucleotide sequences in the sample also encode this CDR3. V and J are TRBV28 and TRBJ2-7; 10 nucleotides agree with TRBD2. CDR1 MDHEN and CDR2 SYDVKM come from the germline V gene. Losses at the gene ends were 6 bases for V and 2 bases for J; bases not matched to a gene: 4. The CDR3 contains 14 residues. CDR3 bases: TGTGCCAGCAGGACTAGCGGGCGTACCTACGAGCAGTACTTC. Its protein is CASRTSGRTYEQYF.

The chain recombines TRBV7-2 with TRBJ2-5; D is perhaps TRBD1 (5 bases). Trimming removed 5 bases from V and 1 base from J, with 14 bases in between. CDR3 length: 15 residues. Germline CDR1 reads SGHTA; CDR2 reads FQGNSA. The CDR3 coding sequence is TGTGCCAGCAGCCTGCTGACAGATATCCAAGAGACCCAGTACTTC. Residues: CASSLLTDIQETQYF.